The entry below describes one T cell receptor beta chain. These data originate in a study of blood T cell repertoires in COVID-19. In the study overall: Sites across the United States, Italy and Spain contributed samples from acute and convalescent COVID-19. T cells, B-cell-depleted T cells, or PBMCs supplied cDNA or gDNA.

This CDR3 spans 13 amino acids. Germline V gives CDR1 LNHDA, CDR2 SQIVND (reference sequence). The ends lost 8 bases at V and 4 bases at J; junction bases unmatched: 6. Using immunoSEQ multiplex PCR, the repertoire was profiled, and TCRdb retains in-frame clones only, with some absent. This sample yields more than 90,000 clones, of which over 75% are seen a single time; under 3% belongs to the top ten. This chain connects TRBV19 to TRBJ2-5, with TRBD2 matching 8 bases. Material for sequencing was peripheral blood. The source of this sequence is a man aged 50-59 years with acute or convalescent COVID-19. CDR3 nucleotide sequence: TGTGCCAGTGCGGGACTAGAGGTAGAGACCCAGTACTTC. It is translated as CASAGLEVETQYF.